This T cell receptor beta chain appears in the sequencing data of a study of T cells in Graves' hyperthyroidism and ophthalmopathy. From RNA transcripts, TCR beta CDR3 regions were amplified. First-round RT-PCR targeting the TCR CDR3 was performed with the HTBI primer set. One entry per CDR3 protein, called by TCRdb with MiXCR from the multiplex PCR reads. The sample contains about 290,000 distinct CDR3 sequences, roughly 13% of which appear only once. A lack of ophthalmopathy progression within 18 months defined stable Graves' hyperthyroidism. Uncontrolled infection, other autoimmune disease, pregnancy or lactation excluded patients. Many counts were recorded for this clonotype. The source of this sequence is a woman in her 40s with Graves' hyperthyroidism. The sample comprised blood.

In nucleotides, the CDR3 is TGTGCCATCAGTGACGTCGGCGGGTCGAACACCGGGGAGCTGTTTTTT. This sequence encodes CAISDVGGSNTGELFF. This rearrangement joins TRBV10-3 to TRBJ2-2; possibly TRBD2 for D (5 bases). CDR3 length: 16 amino acids. V shed 3 bases and J shed 0 bases, with 11 bases lying between them. Germline CDR1 is ENHRY and CDR2 is SYGVKD.